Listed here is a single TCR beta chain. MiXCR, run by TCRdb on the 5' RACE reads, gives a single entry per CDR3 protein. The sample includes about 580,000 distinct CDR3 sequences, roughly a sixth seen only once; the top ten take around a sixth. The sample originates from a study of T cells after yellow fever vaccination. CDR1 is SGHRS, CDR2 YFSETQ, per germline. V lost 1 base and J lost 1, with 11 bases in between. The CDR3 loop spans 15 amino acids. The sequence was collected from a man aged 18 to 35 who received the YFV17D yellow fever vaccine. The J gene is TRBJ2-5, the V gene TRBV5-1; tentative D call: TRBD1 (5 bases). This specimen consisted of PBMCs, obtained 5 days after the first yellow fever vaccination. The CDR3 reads CASSLIGALQETQYF. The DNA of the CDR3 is TGCGCCAGCAGCTTGATAGGGGCCCTCCAAGAGACCCAGTACTTC.